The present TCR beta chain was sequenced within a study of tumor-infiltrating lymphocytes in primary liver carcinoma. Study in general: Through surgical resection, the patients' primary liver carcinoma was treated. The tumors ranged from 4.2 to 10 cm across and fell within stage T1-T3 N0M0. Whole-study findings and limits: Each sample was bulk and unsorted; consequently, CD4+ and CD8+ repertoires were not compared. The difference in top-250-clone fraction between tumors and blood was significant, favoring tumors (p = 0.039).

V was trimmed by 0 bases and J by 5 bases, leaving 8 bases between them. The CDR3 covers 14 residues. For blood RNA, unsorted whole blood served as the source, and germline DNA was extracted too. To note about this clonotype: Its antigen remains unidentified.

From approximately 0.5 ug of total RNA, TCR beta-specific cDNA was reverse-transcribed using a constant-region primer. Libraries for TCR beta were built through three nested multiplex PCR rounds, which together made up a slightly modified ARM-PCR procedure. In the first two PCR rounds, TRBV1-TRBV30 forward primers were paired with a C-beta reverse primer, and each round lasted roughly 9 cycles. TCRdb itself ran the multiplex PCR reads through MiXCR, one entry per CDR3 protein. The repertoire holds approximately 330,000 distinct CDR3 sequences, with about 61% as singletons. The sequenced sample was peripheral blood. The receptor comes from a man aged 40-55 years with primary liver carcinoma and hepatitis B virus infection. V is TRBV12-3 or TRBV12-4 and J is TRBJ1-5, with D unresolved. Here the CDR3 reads CASSLAAEDQPQHF. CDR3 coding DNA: TGTGCCAGCAGTTTAGCAGCGGAGGATCAGCCCCAGCATTTT.